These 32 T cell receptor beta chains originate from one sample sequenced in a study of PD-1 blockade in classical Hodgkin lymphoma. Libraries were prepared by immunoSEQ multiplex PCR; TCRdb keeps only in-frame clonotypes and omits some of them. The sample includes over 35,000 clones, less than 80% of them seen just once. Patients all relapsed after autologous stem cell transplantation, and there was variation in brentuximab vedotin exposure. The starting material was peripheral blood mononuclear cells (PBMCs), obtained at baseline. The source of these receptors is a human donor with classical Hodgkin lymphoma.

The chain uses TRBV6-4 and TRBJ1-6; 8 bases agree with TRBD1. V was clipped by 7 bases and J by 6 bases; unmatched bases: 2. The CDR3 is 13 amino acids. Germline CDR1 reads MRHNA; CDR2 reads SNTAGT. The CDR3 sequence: CASTGTGNSPLHF. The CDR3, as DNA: TGTGCCAGCACCGGGACAGGTAATTCACCCCTCCACTTT.

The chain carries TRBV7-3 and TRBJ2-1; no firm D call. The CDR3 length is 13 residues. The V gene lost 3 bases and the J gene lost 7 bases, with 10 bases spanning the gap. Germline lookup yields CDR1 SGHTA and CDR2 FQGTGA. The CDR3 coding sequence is TGTGCCAGCAGCTTCAGACCTAGAAATGAGCAGTTCTTC. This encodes CASSFRPRNEQFF.

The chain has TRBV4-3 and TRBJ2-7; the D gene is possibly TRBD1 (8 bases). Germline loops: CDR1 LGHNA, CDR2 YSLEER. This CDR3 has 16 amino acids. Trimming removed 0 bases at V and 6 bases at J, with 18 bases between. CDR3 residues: CASSQDNTGGVLEQYF. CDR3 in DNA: TGCGCCAGCAGCCAAGATAACACAGGGGGGGTTCTCGAGCAGTACTTC.

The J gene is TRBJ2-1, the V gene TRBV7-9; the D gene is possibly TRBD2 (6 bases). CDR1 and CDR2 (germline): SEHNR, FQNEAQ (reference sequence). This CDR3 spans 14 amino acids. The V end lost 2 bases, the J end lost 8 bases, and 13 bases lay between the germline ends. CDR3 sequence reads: CASSLTGVVYEQFF. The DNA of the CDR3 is TGTGCCAGCAGCTTAACGGGAGTCGTATATGAGCAGTTCTTC.

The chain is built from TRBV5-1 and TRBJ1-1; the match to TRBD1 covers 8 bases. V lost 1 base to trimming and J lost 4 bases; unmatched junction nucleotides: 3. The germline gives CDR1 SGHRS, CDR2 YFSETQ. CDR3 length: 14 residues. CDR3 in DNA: TGCGCCAGCAGCTTGTCGGGACAGGTCACTGAAGCTTTCTTT. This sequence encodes CASSLSGQVTEAFF. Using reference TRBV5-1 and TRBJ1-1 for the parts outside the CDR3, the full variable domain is KAGVTQTPRYLIKTRGQQVTLSCSPISGHRSVSWYQQTPGQGLQFLFEYFSETQRNKGNFPGRFSGRQFSNSRSEMNVSTLELGDSALYLCASSLSGQVTEAFFGQGTRLTVV.

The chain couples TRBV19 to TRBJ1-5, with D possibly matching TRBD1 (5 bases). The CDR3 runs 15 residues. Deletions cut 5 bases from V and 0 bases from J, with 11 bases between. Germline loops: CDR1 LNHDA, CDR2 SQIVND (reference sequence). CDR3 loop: CASSDRVYSNQPQHF. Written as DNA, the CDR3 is TGTGCCAGTAGTGACAGAGTTTATAGCAATCAGCCCCAGCATTTT.

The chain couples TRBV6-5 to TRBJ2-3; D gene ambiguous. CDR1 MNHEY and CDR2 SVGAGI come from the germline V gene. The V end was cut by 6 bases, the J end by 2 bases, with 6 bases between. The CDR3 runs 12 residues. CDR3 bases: TGTGCCAGCAGCCCCAACACAGATACGCAGTATTTT. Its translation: CASSPNTDTQYF.

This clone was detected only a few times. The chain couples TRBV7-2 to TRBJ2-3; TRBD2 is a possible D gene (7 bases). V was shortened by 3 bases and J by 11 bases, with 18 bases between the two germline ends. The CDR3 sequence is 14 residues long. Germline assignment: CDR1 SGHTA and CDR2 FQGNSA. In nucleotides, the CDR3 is TGTGCCAGCAGCTTCGGCGGGGGCCTTGGGCAGCAGTATTTT. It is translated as CASSFGGGLGQQYF.

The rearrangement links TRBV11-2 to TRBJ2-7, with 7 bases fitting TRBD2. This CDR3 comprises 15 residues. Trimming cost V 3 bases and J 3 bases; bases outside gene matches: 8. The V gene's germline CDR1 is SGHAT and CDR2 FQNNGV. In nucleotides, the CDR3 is TGTGCCAGCAGCTTGGCCCGGGAGGTTAGCTACGAGCAGTACTTC. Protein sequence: CASSLAREVSYEQYF.

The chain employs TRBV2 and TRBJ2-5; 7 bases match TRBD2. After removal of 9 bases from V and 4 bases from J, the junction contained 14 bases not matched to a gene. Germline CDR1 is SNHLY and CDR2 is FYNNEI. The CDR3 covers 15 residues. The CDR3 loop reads CASTQRTGGGETQYF. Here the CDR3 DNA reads TGTGCCAGTACCCAGCGGACGGGAGGAGGAGAGACCCAGTACTTC.

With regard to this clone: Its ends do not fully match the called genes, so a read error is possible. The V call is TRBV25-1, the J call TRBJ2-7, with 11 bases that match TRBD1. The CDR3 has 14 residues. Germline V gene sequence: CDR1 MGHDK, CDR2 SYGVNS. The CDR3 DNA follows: TGTGCCACCAGTGAGGGACAGGGGGGTGCCGAGCAGTACTTC. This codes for CATSEGQGGAEQYF.

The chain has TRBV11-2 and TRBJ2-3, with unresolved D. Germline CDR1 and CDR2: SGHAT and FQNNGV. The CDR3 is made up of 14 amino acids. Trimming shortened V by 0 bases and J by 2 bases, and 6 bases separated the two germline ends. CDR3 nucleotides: TGTGCCAGCAGCTTAGAGGTACCCACAGATACGCAGTATTTT. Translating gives CASSLEVPTDTQYF.

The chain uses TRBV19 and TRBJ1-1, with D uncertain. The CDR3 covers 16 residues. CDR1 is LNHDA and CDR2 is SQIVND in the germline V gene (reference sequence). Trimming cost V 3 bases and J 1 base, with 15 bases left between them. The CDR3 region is CASSIGQVVRNTEAFF. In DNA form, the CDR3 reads TGTGCCAGTAGTATCGGGCAGGTAGTAAGGAACACTGAAGCTTTCTTT.

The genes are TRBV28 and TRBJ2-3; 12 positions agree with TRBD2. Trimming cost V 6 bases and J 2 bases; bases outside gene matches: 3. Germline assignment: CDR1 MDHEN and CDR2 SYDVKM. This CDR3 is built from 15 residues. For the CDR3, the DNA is TGTGCCAGCAGCCTAGCGGGGGGGGCCACAGATACGCAGTATTTT. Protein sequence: CASSLAGGATDTQYF.

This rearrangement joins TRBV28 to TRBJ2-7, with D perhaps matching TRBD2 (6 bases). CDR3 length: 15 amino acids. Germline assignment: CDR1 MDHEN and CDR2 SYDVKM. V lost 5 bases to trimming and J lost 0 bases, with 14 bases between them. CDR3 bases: TGTGCCAGCAGTAGTAGCGGAAAAACCTCCTACGAGCAGTACTTC. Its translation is CASSSSGKTSYEQYF. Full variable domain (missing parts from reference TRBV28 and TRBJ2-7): DVKVTQSSRYLVKRTGEKVFLECVQDMDHENMFWYRQDPGLGLRLIYFSYDVKMKEKGDIPEGYSVSREKKERFSLILESASTNQTSMYLCASSSSGKTSYEQYFGPGTRLTVT.

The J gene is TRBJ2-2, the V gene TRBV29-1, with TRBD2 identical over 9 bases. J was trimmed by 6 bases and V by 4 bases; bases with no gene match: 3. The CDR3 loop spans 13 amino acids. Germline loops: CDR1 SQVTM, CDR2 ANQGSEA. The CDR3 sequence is CSVGAGGAGELFF. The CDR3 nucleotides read TGCAGCGTTGGGGCGGGAGGGGCCGGGGAGCTGTTTTTT.

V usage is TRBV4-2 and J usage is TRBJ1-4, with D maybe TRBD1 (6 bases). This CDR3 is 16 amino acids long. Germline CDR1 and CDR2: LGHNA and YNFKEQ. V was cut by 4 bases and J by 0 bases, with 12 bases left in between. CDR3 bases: TGTGCCAGCAGCCCCGAGGGGGGGGCAACTAATGAAAAACTGTTTTTT. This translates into CASSPEGGATNEKLFF.

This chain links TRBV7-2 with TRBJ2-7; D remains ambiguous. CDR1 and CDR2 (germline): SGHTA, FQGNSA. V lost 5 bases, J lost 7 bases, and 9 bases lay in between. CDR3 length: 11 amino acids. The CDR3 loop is CASSLSSEQYF. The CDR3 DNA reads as TGTGCCAGCAGCCTCAGTTCTGAGCAGTACTTC.

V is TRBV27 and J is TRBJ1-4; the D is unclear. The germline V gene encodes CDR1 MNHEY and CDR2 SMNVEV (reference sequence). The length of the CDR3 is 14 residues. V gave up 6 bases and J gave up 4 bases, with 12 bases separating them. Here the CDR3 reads CASSPLSGNEKLFF. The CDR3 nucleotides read TGTGCCAGCAGCCCTCTGAGCGGTAATGAAAAACTGTTTTTT.

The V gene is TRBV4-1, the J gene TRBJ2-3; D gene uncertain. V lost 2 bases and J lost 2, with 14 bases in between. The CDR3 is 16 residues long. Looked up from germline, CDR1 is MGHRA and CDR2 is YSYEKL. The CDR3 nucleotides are TGCGCCAGCAGCCAATCGTACGGTGGGTTCACAGATACGCAGTATTTT. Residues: CASSQSYGGFTDTQYF.

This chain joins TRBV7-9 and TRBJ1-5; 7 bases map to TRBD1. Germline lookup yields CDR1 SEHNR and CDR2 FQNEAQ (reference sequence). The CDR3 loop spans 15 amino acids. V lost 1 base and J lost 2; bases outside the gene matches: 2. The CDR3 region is CASSLGDRGNQPQHF. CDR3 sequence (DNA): TGTGCCAGCAGCTTAGGAGACAGGGGCAATCAGCCCCAGCATTTT.

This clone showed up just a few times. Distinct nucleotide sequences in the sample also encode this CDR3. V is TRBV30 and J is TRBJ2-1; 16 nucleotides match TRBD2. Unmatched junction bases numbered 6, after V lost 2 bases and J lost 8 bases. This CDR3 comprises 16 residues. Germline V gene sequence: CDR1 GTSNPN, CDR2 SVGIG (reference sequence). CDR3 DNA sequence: TGTGCCTGGAGTCCGGGACTAGCGGGAGGGCCGGATGAGCAGTTCTTC. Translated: CAWSPGLAGGPDEQFF.

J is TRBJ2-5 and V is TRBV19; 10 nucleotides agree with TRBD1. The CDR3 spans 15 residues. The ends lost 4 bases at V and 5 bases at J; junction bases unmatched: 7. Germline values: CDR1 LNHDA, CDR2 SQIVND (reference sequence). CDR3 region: CASSTPGTGVETQYF. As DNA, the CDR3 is TGTGCCAGTAGTACCCCCGGGACAGGGGTGGAGACCCAGTACTTC.

CDR3: CASSSRTSGSYEQYF. Written as DNA, the CDR3 is TGTGCCAGCAGCTCAAGGACTAGCGGCTCCTACGAGCAGTACTTC. This sequence joins TRBV7-2 and TRBJ2-7, with TRBD2 matching over 10 bases. Looked up from germline, CDR1 is SGHTA and CDR2 is FQGNSA. This CDR3 is 15 amino acids long. With 4 bases clipped from V and 0 bases from J, the junction kept 3 bases outside the gene matches.

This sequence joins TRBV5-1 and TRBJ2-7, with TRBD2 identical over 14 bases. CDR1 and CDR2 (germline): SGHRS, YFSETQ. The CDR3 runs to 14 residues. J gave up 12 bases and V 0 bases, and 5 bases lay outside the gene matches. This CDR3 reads CASSLEGLAGEVYF. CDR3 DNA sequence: TGCGCCAGCAGCTTGGAGGGACTAGCGGGAGAGGTGTACTTC.

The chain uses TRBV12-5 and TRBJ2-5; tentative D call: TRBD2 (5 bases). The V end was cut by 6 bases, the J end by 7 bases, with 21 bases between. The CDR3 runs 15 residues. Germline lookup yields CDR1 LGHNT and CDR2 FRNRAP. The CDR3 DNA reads TGTGCTAGTGGCCCCCCGACTACTTCCAGCGGGACCCAGTACTTC. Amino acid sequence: CASGPPTTSSGTQYF.

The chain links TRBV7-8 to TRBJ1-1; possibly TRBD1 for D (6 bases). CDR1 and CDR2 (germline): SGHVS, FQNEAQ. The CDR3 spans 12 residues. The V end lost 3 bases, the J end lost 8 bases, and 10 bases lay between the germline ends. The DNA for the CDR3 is TGTGCCAGCAGCTTGCAGGGGAGCGAAGCTTTCTTT. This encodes CASSLQGSEAFF.

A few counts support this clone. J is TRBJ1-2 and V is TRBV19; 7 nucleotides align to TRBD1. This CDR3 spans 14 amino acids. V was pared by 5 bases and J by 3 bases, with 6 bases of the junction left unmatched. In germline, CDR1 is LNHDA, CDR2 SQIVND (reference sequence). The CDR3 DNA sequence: TGTGCCAGTAGTCCCCTAGACAGGGACTATGGCTACACCTTC. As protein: CASSPLDRDYGYTF.

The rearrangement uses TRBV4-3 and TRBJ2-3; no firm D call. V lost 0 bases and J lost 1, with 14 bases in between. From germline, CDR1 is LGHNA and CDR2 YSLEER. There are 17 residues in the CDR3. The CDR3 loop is CASSQDQSLYGTDTQYF. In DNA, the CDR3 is TGCGCCAGCAGCCAAGATCAATCCTTATACGGCACAGATACGCAGTATTTT.

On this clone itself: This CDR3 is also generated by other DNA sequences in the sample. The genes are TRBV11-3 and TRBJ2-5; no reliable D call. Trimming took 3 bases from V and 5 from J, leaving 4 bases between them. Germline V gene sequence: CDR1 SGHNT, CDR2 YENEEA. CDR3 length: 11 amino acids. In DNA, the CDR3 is TGTGCCAGCAGCTTGGGGGAGACCCAGTACTTC. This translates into CASSLGETQYF.

CDR3 nucleotides: TGTGCCAGTAGTGTCACAGGACGGTACAATGAGCAGTTCTTC. It yields the protein CASSVTGRYNEQFF. This chain connects TRBV19 to TRBJ2-1; weak D call: TRBD1 (5 bases). Germline V gene lookup returns CDR1 LNHDA and CDR2 SQIVND (reference sequence). The V and J ends lost 5 bases and 4 bases respectively, with 12 bases between them. This CDR3 region has 14 residues.

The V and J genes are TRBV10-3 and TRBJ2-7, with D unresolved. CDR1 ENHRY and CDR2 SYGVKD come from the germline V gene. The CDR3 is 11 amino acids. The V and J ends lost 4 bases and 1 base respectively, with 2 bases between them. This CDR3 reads CAISVSYEQYF. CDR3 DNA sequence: TGTGCCATCAGTGTATCCTACGAGCAGTACTTC.